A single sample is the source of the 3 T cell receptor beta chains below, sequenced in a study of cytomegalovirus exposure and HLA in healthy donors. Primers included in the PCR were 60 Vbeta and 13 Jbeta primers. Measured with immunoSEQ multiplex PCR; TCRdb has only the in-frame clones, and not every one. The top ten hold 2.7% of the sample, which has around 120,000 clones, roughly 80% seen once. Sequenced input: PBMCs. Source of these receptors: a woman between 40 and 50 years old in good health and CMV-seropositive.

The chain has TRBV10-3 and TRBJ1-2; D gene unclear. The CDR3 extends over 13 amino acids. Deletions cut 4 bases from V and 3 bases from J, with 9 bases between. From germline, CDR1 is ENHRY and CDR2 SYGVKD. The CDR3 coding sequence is TGTGCCATCAGTGCCGGGGAGGACTATGGCTACACCTTC. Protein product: CAISAGEDYGYTF.

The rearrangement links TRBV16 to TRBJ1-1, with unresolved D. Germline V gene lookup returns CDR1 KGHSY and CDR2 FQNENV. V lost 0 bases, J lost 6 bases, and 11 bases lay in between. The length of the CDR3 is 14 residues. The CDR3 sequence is CASSQSGQAPEAFF. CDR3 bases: TGTGCCAGCAGCCAATCAGGCCAGGCCCCTGAAGCTTTCTTT.

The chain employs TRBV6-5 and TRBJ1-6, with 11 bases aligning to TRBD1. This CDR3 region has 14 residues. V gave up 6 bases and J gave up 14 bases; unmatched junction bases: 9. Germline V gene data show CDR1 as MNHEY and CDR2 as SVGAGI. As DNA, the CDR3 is TGTGCCAGCAGGGGACAGGGGGGTACGGTGGCCCTCCACTTT. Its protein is CASRGQGGTVALHF.